The 21 T cell receptor beta chains presented below share a single source sample, sequenced in a study of shared clonotypes between healthy human individuals. Naive CD8 populations comprised CD45RO-negative cells positively selected for CCR7, excluding terminally differentiated effector memory CD45RA+ cells. The table came from immunoSEQ multiplex PCR; TCRdb's copy has only in-frame clones and leaves some out. The profile shows approximately 2,200,000 clones, approximately 94% of them singletons. Sequencing was carried out using naive CD8+ T cells from PBMCs. The receptors stem from a man aged 18 to 30 in good health. Some clones in this sample may be carry-over from other donors' samples.

The chain joins TRBV6-1 to TRBJ1-5; TRBD1 is a possible D gene (5 bases). The length of the CDR3 is 15 residues. V was shortened by 6 bases and J by 0 bases, with 12 bases between the two germline ends. The germline V gene encodes CDR1 MNHNS and CDR2 SASEGT. CDR3: CASSSTGYSNQPQHF. In nucleotides, the CDR3 is TGTGCCAGCAGCTCCACAGGTTATAGCAATCAGCCCCAGCATTTT.

V usage is TRBV5-4 and J usage is TRBJ1-1, with a tentative D call TRBD1 (6 bases). CDR3 length: 14 residues. Germline lookup yields CDR1 SGHNT and CDR2 YYREEE (reference sequence). Trimming took 3 bases from V and 5 from J, leaving 14 bases between them. This CDR3 reads CASSSPGGRTEAFF. Here the CDR3 DNA reads TGTGCCAGCAGCTCGCCGGGGGGGCGGACTGAAGCTTTCTTT.

As for this clone: The same CDR3 also results from other DNA sequences found in this sample. The CDR3 DNA reads TGCGCCAGCAGCTTGGCTAGCGGGAGCTATAATGAGCAGTTCTTC. Amino acid sequence: CASSLASGSYNEQFF. This rearrangement joins TRBV5-1 to TRBJ2-1; 10 bases fit TRBD2. Unmatched junction bases numbered 4, after V lost 0 bases and J lost 7 bases. The CDR3 length is 15 residues. CDR1 is SGHRS and CDR2 is YFSETQ in the germline V gene.

In DNA form, the CDR3 reads TGTGCCAGCAGCGACGGGGGCGGAGAGACCCAGTACTTC. Translation gives CASSDGGGETQYF. V gene TRBV5-6 combines with J gene TRBJ2-5; D is possibly TRBD1 or TRBD2 (6 bases each). With 4 bases removed from V and 4 bases from J, the gap between germline ends came to 11 bases. The CDR3 covers 13 residues. CDR1 and CDR2 (germline): SGHDT, YYEEEE.

This sequence joins TRBV10-3 and TRBJ2-5; 8 positions match TRBD1. J gave up 4 bases and V 0 bases, and 7 bases lay outside the gene matches. The CDR3 loop spans 16 amino acids. The germline V gene has CDR1 ENHRY and CDR2 SYGVKD. CDR3 region: CAISESRAGTGETQYF. The CDR3 DNA reads TGTGCCATCAGTGAGTCACGAGCCGGGACAGGAGAGACCCAGTACTTC.

J is TRBJ1-1 and V is TRBV19, with a possible D match to TRBD1 (5 bases). Trimming took 7 bases from V and 6 from J, leaving 24 bases between them. The CDR3 runs 16 residues. The V gene's germline CDR1 is LNHDA and CDR2 SQIVND (reference sequence). Written as DNA, the CDR3 is TGTGCCAGTACCCCCTACGGCGGGGGGGTGTTGGCTGAAGCTTTCTTT. It encodes CASTPYGGGVLAEAFF. The full variable domain, with the rest looked up from reference TRBV19 and TRBJ1-1, is DGGITQSPKYLFRKEGQNVTLSCEQNLNHDAMYWYRQDPGQGLRLIYYSQIVNDFQKGDIAEGYSVSREKKESFPLTVTSAQKNPTAFYLCASTPYGGGVLAEAFFGQGTRLTVV.

This sequence joins TRBV27 and TRBJ2-7; 9 positions match TRBD2. Looked up from germline, CDR1 is MNHEY and CDR2 is SMNVEV (reference sequence). The CDR3 totals 17 residues. V was pared by 5 bases and J by 1 base, with 12 bases of the junction left unmatched. This chain's CDR3 is CASSPRVAGVGSYEQYF. CDR3 DNA sequence: TGTGCCAGCAGTCCGCGCGTAGCGGGAGTAGGATCCTACGAGCAGTACTTC.

V is TRBV5-1 and J is TRBJ2-5; 7 bases agree with TRBD1. Germline CDR1 reads SGHRS; CDR2 reads YFSETQ. The V gene end was trimmed by 2 bases and the J gene end by 3 bases; junction bases not matched to a gene: 10. This CDR3 has 16 residues. The CDR3 DNA reads as TGCGCCAGCAGCTTCGGCTGGGACAGCACAAAAGAGACCCAGTACTTC. It encodes CASSFGWDSTKETQYF.

In regard to this clone: Additional DNA sequences in this sample encode the identical CDR3. The chain is built from TRBV5-1 and TRBJ1-1; a weak D match, TRBD1 (5 bases). V was cut by 0 bases and J by 6 bases, with 9 bases left in between. Germline values: CDR1 SGHRS, CDR2 YFSETQ. The length of the CDR3 is 13 residues. CDR3 amino acids: CASSLVGGAEAFF. The CDR3 region has the DNA TGCGCCAGCAGCTTGGTTGGGGGAGCTGAAGCTTTCTTT.

The chain joins TRBV5-4 to TRBJ2-1, with a weak D call TRBD2 (5 bases). Per germline, CDR1 SGHNT and CDR2 YYREEE (reference sequence). Deletions cut 4 bases from V and 5 bases from J, with 19 bases between. The CDR3 sequence is 16 residues long. CDR3 nucleotides: TGTGCCAGCAGCCCCGAGGGCAGAATCTACCACAATGAGCAGTTCTTC. This gives the protein CASSPEGRIYHNEQFF.

This clone has only a few counts. One end of the junction is discordant with germline, which a read error may explain. The V call is TRBV9, the J call TRBJ2-7; D uncertain. This CDR3 comprises 8 residues. CDR1 is SGDLS, CDR2 YYNGEE, per germline. The chain's CDR3 is CRRAEQYF. The CDR3 bases are TGCCGTAGAGCCGAGCAGTACTTC.

Regarding this clone: The sample carries other DNA sequences with the same CDR3. The chain uses TRBV5-1 and TRBJ2-2; D is unresolved. V shed 0 bases and J shed 8 bases, with 5 bases lying between them. Germline CDR1 SGHRS, CDR2 YFSETQ. CDR3 length equals 12 residues. For the CDR3, the DNA is TGCGCCAGCAGCTTGGAAGGAGGGGAGCTGTTTTTT. Protein product: CASSLEGGELFF.

The chain employs TRBV10-3 and TRBJ2-1, with TRBD2 identical over 11 bases. The J segment lost 13 bases and the V segment lost 5 bases, leaving 16 bases of the junction unmatched. CDR1 ENHRY and CDR2 SYGVKD come from the germline V gene. This CDR3 has 16 amino acids. The CDR3 spells CAISNRTSGLVMEQFF. The CDR3 DNA reads TGTGCCATCAGTAATCGGACTAGCGGGCTGGTAATGGAACAGTTCTTC.

This sequence joins TRBV9 and TRBJ2-6, with 12 nucleotides matching TRBD1. V dropped 3 bases and J dropped 3; count of bases not matched to a gene: 13. CDR3 length equals 20 residues. CDR1 and CDR2 (germline): SGDLS, YYNGEE. The CDR3 DNA reads as TGTGCCAGCAGCGAGGGACTCGGGGGACAGGGGGCGTATGGGGCCAACGTCCTGACTTTC. Translating it yields CASSEGLGGQGAYGANVLTF.

The V and J genes are TRBV7-9 and TRBJ1-1; D is unclear. The germline V and J ends were trimmed by 6 bases and 6 bases, with 14 bases remaining between them. This CDR3 contains 13 residues. Germline CDR1 SEHNR, CDR2 FQNEAQ (reference sequence). For the CDR3, the DNA is TGTGCCAGCAGTCTCATCATGGCCGCTGAAGCTTTCTTT. The encoded protein is CASSLIMAAEAFF.

The chain recombines TRBV9 with TRBJ2-6; perhaps TRBD2 as D (6 bases). The germline CDR1 and CDR2 sequences are SGDLS and YYNGEE. The CDR3 is 15 residues long. V gave up 5 bases and J gave up 0 bases, with 9 bases separating them. CDR3 residues: CASRGRSSGANVLTF. The DNA for the CDR3 is TGTGCCAGCAGAGGGAGGAGCTCTGGGGCCAACGTCCTGACTTTC. Supplemented by reference TRBV9 and TRBJ2-6, the full variable domain reads DSGVTQTPKHLITATGQRVTLRCSPRSGDLSVYWYQQSLDQGLQFLIQYYNGEERAKGNILERFSAQQFPDLHSELNLSSLELGDSALYFCASRGRSSGANVLTFGAGSRLTVL.

J is TRBJ2-7 and V is TRBV10-3, with D possibly matching TRBD1 (5 bases). The V and J ends lost 5 bases and 1 base respectively, with 18 bases between them. This CDR3 is built from 16 residues. The V gene's germline CDR1 is ENHRY and CDR2 SYGVKD. CDR3 DNA sequence: TGTGCCATCAGTCCTACTTTTGACAGACCGTCCTACGAGCAGTACTTC. The encoded protein is CAISPTFDRPSYEQYF.

This clone was seen a single time. This chain joins TRBV11-3 and TRBJ2-5; 8 bases are shared with TRBD2. Losses at the gene ends were 6 bases for V and 0 bases for J; bases not matched to a gene: 3. In germline, CDR1 is SGHNT, CDR2 YENEEA. The CDR3 has 14 residues. Here the CDR3 DNA reads TGTGCCAGCAGTGAGCGGGGGTACCAAGAGACCCAGTACTTC. Its translation: CASSERGYQETQYF.

The CDR3 region is CASSLTPETGKEKLFF. For the CDR3, the DNA is TGTGCCAGCAGCTTAACTCCCGAGACAGGGAAAGAAAAACTGTTTTTT. The chain uses TRBV11-3 and TRBJ1-4; 7 bases line up with TRBD1. CDR1 and CDR2 from the germline V gene are SGHNT and YENEEA. The CDR3 is made up of 16 amino acids. Losses at the gene ends were 2 bases for V and 8 bases for J; bases not matched to a gene: 11. Supplemented by reference TRBV11-3 and TRBJ1-4, the full variable domain reads EAGVVQSPRYKIIEKKQPVAFWCNPISGHNTLYWYLQNLGQGPELLIRYENEEAVDDSQLPKDRFSAERLKGVDSTLKIQPAELGDSAVYLCASSLTPETGKEKLFFGSGTQLSVL.

The V gene is TRBV4-2, the J gene TRBJ2-1, with D uncertain. Germline V CDR1 and CDR2: LGHNA, YNFKEQ. This CDR3 comprises 15 residues. Trimming cost V 0 bases and J 6 bases, with 12 bases left between them. DNA for the CDR3: TGTGCCAGCAGCCAAGAAGGCTACCAAAGCAATGAGCAGTTCTTC. Translated, it gives CASSQEGYQSNEQFF.

The chain has TRBV19 and TRBJ2-1, with 11 bases fitting TRBD2. Germline V gene data show CDR1 as LNHDA and CDR2 as SQIVND (reference sequence). The CDR3 totals 17 residues. V gave up 5 bases and J gave up 2 bases; unmatched junction bases: 8. The CDR3 is CASSSRTSGPPYNEQFF. For the CDR3, the DNA is TGTGCCAGTAGTTCTCGGACTAGCGGGCCCCCCTACAATGAGCAGTTCTTC.